Listed here is a single T cell receptor beta chain. Trimming removed 5 bases from V and 6 bases from J; junction bases left unmatched: 5. Germline V CDR1 and CDR2: SGHAT, FQNNGV. This CDR3 spans 13 amino acids. In the study's own analysis: It was from reference gene primer amplification that nucleated cell counts were estimated. Profiled with immunoSEQ multiplex PCR; TCRdb holds only in-frame clones, not every one. That table is the source of V, J and clone size, and D and trimming were worked out from the DNA. The sample has roughly 200,000 clones, roughly four fifths seen once. This entry is derived from a study of blood T cell repertoires in COVID-19. Overall study: Collection of acute and convalescent COVID-19 samples took place in the United States, Italy and Spain. From T cells, B-cell-depleted T cells, or PBMCs came the material, which was cDNA or gDNA.

Sequencing used peripheral blood. The receptor's source is a man between 50 and 59 years old who had recovered from COVID-19. The chain carries TRBV11-2 and TRBJ2-3, with 7 bases lining up with TRBD1. As DNA, the CDR3 is TGTGCCAGCAGCGCGACAGGGTTGGATACGCAGTATTTT. Translated: CASSATGLDTQYF.